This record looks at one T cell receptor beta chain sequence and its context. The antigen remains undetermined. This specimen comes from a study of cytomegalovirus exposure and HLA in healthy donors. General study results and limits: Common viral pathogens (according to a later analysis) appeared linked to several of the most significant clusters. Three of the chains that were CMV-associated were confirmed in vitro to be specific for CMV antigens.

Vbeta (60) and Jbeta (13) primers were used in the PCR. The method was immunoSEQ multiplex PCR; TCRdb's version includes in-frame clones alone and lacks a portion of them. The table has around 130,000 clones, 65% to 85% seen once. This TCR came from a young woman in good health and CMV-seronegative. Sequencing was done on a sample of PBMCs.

CDR3 in DNA: TGTGCCAGCAGCCAAGATGACGTACGGGCGCAGGGCTATGGCTACACCTTC. This sequence encodes CASSQDDVRAQGYGYTF. The genes are TRBV4-2 and TRBJ1-2, with TRBD1 as a possible D gene (5 bases). In germline, CDR1 is LGHNA, CDR2 YNFKEQ. Between the trimmed V and J ends, which lost 0 bases and 4 bases, there was a span of 18 bases. The CDR3 runs 17 residues.